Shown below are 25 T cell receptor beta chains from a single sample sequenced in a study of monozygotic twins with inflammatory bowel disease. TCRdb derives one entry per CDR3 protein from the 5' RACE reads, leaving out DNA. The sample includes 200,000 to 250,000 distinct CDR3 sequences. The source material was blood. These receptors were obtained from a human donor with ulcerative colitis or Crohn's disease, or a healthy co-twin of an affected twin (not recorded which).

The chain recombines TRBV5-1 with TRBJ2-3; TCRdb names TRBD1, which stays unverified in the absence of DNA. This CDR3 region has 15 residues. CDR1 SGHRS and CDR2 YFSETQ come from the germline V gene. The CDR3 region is CASSNGTGSLRTQYF.

CDR3 sequence reads: CSAETSGTSYEQYF. The chain joins TRBV29-1 to TRBJ2-7; the D gene TCRdb calls, TRBD2, cannot be checked with no DNA. This CDR3 is 14 amino acids long. Germline CDR1 and CDR2: SQVTM and ANQGSEA.

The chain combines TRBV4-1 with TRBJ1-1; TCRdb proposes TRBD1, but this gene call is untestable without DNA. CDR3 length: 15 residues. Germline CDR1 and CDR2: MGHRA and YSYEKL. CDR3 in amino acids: CASSQGQGTNTEAFF.

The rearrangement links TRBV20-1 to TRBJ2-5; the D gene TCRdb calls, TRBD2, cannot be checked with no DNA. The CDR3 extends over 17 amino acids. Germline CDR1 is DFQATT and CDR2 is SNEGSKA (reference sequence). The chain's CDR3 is CSAPPRTSGGFQETQYF.

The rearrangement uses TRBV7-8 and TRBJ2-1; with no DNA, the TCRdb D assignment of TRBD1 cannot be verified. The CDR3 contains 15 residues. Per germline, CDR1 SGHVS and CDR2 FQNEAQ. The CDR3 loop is CASSLGAGGLNEQFF.

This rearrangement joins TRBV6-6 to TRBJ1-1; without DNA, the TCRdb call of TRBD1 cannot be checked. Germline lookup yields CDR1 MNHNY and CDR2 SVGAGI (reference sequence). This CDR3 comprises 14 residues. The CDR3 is CASSPCRGNTEAFF.

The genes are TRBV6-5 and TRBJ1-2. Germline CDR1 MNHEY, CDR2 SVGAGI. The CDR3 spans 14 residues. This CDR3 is CASSYGEGFYGYTF.

This chain's CDR3 is CASSEVNPSTDTQYF. This chain links TRBV6-1 with TRBJ2-3. The CDR3 totals 15 residues. Germline V gene sequence: CDR1 MNHNS, CDR2 SASEGT.

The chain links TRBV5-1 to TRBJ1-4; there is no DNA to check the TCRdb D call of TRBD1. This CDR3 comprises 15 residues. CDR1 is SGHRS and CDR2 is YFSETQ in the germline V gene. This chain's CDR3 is CASSGTGGAREKLFF. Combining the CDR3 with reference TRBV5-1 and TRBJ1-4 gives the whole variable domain KAGVTQTPRYLIKTRGQQVTLSCSPISGHRSVSWYQQTPGQGLQFLFEYFSETQRNKGNFPGRFSGRQFSNSRSEMNVSTLELGDSALYLCASSGTGGAREKLFFGSGTQLSVL.

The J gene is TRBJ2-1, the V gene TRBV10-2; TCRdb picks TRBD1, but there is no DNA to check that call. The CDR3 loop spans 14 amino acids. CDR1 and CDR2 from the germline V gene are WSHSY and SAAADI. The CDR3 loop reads CASKPPSSYNEQFF.

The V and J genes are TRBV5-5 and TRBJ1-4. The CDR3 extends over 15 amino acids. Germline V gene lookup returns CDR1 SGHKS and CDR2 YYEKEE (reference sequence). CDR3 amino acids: CASSQERATNEKLFF.

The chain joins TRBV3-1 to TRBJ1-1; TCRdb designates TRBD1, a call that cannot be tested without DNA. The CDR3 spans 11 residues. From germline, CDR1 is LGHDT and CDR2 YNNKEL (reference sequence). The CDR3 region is CASSQGAGAFF.

CDR3 loop: CSAREIRTDYEQYF. The chain has TRBV20-1 and TRBJ2-7; TCRdb calls TRBD1, which cannot be checked without DNA. The CDR3 is 14 amino acids. Germline CDR1 reads DFQATT; CDR2 reads SNEGSKA (reference sequence).

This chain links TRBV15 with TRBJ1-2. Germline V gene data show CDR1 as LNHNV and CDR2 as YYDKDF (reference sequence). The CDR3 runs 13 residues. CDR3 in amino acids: CATSRDVEAGYTF.

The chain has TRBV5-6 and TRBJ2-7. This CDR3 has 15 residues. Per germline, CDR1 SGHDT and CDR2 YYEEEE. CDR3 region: CASSLLGVVAYEQYF.

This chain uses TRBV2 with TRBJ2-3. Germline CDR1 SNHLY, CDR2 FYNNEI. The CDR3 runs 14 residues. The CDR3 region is CASKELYSTDTQYF.

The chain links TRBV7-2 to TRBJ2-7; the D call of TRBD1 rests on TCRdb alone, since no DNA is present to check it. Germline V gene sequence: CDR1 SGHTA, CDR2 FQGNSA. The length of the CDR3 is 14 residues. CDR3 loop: CASSLGQVSYEQYF.

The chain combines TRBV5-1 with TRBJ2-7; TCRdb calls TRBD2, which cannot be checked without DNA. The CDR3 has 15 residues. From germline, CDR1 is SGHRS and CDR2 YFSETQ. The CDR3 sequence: CASRPLHPEVDEQYF. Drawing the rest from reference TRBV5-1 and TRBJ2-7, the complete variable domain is KAGVTQTPRYLIKTRGQQVTLSCSPISGHRSVSWYQQTPGQGLQFLFEYFSETQRNKGNFPGRFSGRQFSNSRSEMNVSTLELGDSALYLCASRPLHPEVDEQYFGPGTRLTVT.

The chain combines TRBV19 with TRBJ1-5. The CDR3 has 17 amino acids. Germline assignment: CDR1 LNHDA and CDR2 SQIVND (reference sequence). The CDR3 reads CASSIGSWTAANQPQHF.

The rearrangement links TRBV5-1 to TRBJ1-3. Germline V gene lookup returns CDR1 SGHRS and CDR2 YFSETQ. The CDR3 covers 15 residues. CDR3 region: CASSSTAYSGNTIYF.

The CDR3 spells CASTTGGGEVDTQYF. The chain carries TRBV5-1 and TRBJ2-3; lacking DNA, the TRBD1 call made by TCRdb goes unchecked. The germline V gene encodes CDR1 SGHRS and CDR2 YFSETQ. The CDR3 is 15 residues long.

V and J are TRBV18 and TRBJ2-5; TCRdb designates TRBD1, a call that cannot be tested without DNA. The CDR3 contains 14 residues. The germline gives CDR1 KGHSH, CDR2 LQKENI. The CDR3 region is CASSADTWQETQYF.

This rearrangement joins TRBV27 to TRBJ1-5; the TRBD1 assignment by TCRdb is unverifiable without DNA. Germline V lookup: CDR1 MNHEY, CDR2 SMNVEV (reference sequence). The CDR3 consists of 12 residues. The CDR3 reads CASSLPGQPQHF.

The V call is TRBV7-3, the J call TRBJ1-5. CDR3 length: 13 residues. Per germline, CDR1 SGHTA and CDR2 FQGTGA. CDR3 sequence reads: CASSLSWNQPQHF.

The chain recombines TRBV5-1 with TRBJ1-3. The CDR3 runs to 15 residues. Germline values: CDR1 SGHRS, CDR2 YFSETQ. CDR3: CASSLGQLSGNTIYF.